This is a list of T cell receptor beta chains from one sample in a study of CD8+CD57+ T cells in acquired aplastic anemia. TCRdb passed the reads through MiXCR, listing each CDR3 protein once. The sample gives around 200,000 distinct CDR3 sequences, 45% to 60% of which show up once; under 15% is in the top ten. Sequencing was performed on sorted CD4+, CD8+, or CD8+CD57+ T cells (not recorded which) from PBMCs. The receptors come from a human donor with aplastic anemia. Both conserved end residues are part of each CDR3. A D gene is named only where the DNA matches it firmly. Only some rows state a clone size, as once, few, many or a class for expanded clones.

J: TRBJ2-5; size: NA; D: NA; V: TRBV20-1; DNA: TGCAGTGCTACCCCGTCAAGCCGCAACAATCAGCCCCAGTACTTC; CDR3: CSATPSSRNNQPQYF
J: TRBJ1-2; size: many; D: NA; V: TRBV6-1; DNA: TGTGCCAGCAGTGAGGACAGAAACTACTATGGCTACACCTTC; CDR3: CASSEDRNYYGYTF
J: TRBJ2-1; size: NA; D: NA; V: TRBV10-3; DNA: TGTGCCATCAGTGAGTCGAGGCAATTTAGCTCCTACAATGAGCAGTTCTTC; CDR3: CAISESRQFSSYNEQFF
J: TRBJ2-5; size: many; D: NA; V: TRBV27; DNA: TGTGCCAGCAGTTTAGACCTGGGAGAGACCCAGTACTTC; CDR3: CASSLDLGETQYF
J: TRBJ2-2; size: NA; D: NA; V: TRBV7-9; DNA: TGTGCCAGCCGGCGGGGGGAGCTGTTTTTT; CDR3: CASRRGELFF
J: TRBJ1-2; size: NA; D: NA; V: TRBV25-1; DNA: TGTGCCAGCAAAGGCAGGAGAAAGGGCGGCTACACCTTC; CDR3: CASKGRRKGGYTF
J: TRBJ1-6; size: NA; D: NA; V: TRBV15; DNA: TGTGCCACCAGCGGCTTCGGGGGGCGCGGTAATTCACCCCTCCACTTT; CDR3: CATSGFGGRGNSPLHF
J: TRBJ1-2; size: NA; D: TRBD1; V: TRBV5-6; DNA: TGTGCCAGCAGCTGGAATCAGGGGGCGAGGATTGTGGATGGCTACACCTTC; CDR3: CASSWNQGARIVDGYTF
J: TRBJ2-1; size: many; D: NA; V: TRBV14; DNA: TGTGCCAGCAGCCCTAATCTAGTTAATGAGCAGTTCTTC; CDR3: CASSPNLVNEQFF
J: TRBJ2-7; size: many; D: NA; V: TRBV7-9; DNA: TGTGCCAGCAGCCAACAAGGGGGGGGCTACTCCTACGAGCAGTACTTC; CDR3: CASSQQGGGYSYEQYF
J: TRBJ1-4; size: once; D: NA; V: TRBV25-1; DNA: TGTGCCAGCAGCTTGTTGTCAGGGGTCACTAATGAAAAACTGTTTTTT; CDR3: CASSLLSGVTNEKLFF
J: TRBJ1-1; size: NA; D: NA; V: TRBV14; DNA: TGTGCCAGCAGGCAGTTGGGTTCTGAAGCTTTCTTT; CDR3: CASRQLGSEAFF
J: TRBJ1-3; size: NA; D: NA; V: TRBV7-9; DNA: TGTGCCAGCAGCCCCGACAAATACTCTGGAAACACCATATATTTT; CDR3: CASSPDKYSGNTIYF
J: TRBJ2-3; size: many; D: NA; V: TRBV20-1; DNA: TGCAGTGCTACGACTAGACTAGATACGCAGTATTTT; CDR3: CSATTRLDTQYF
J: TRBJ1-5; size: many; D: NA; V: TRBV6-1; DNA: TGTGCCAGCGACAGGAACCGAGGCAATCAGCCCCAGCATTTT; CDR3: CASDRNRGNQPQHF
J: TRBJ1-2; size: NA; D: NA; V: TRBV12-3/TRBV12-4; DNA: TGTGCCAGCAGCGCGTACACAGGGATCGGCTACACCTTC; CDR3: CASSAYTGIGYTF
J: TRBJ2-5; size: NA; D: TRBD2; V: TRBV5-1; DNA: TGCGCCAGCAGCCTTGGGGGTTTACTAGCGGCTTTGGGAGAGACCCAGTACTTC; CDR3: CASSLGGLLAALGETQYF
J: TRBJ2-1; size: once; D: NA; V: TRBV10-1; DNA: TGCGCCAGCAGTGAGGCCGGGACCCGGGGCAATGAGCAGTTCTTC; CDR3: CASSEAGTRGNEQFF
J: TRBJ2-1; size: NA; D: NA; V: TRBV7-2; DNA: TGTGCCAGCAACTCGGCCGTCCGCCCTGAGCAGTTCTTC; CDR3: CASNSAVRPEQFF
J: TRBJ2-5; size: many; D: NA; V: TRBV5-1; DNA: TGCGCCAGCAGCTTGGGATTGGTTCGTGAGACCCAGTACTTC; CDR3: CASSLGLVRETQYF
J: TRBJ1-1; size: NA; D: NA; V: TRBV29-1; DNA: TGCAGCGTTGAAGAGGGAGACCCTGAAGCTTTCTTT; CDR3: CSVEEGDPEAFF
J: TRBJ2-7; size: few; D: NA; V: TRBV15; DNA: TGTGCCACCAGCAGAGGAGGGATCCGCGAGCAGTACTTC; CDR3: CATSRGGIREQYF
J: TRBJ2-5; size: NA; D: NA; V: TRBV5-5; DNA: TGTGCCAGCAGCTTGGTCAGGGAAGAGACCCAGTACTTC; CDR3: CASSLVREETQYF
J: TRBJ2-5; size: many; D: NA; V: TRBV20-1; DNA: TGCAGTGCTAGAGGCGGACCTCCCCAAGAGACCCAGTACTTC; CDR3: CSARGGPPQETQYF
J: TRBJ1-1; size: NA; D: NA; V: TRBV11-2; DNA: TGTGCCAGCAGCCCCGTGGAGGCCGAAGCTTTCTTT; CDR3: CASSPVEAEAFF
J: TRBJ2-3; size: NA; D: TRBD2; V: TRBV2; DNA: TGTGCCAGCAGTGAAAAAGGGATAGCGGGACCTAGCACAGATACGCAGTATTTT; CDR3: CASSEKGIAGPSTDTQYF
J: TRBJ1-2; size: many; D: TRBD1; V: TRBV19; DNA: TGTGCCAGTAGTATCCTGGGGACAGGGGATAGCTATGGCTACACCTTC; CDR3: CASSILGTGDSYGYTF
J: TRBJ1-2; size: NA; D: NA; V: TRBV4-2; DNA: TGTGCCAGCAGCCAAGGTACAGCCTTACCTGACGGCTACACCTTC; CDR3: CASSQGTALPDGYTF
J: TRBJ2-5; size: NA; D: NA; V: TRBV15; DNA: TGTGCCACCAGCAGGACACTCCGGGAGACCCCGTACTTC; CDR3: CATSRTLRETPYF
J: TRBJ2-7; size: NA; D: NA; V: TRBV20-1; DNA: TGCAGTGCTAGAGGGGAGTGGCGCCCCTACGAGCAGTACTTC; CDR3: CSARGEWRPYEQYF
J: TRBJ2-4; size: NA; D: TRBD2; V: TRBV4-2; DNA: TGTGCCAGCAGCCCGGGCAGGACTAGCGGGGGGGGTCAAGTCAAAAACATTCAGTACTTC; CDR3: CASSPGRTSGGGQVKNIQYF
J: TRBJ1-1; size: NA; D: TRBD1; V: TRBV19; DNA: TGTGCCAGTATCAACGGGACAGGAGTAAACACTGAAGCTTTCTTT; CDR3: CASINGTGVNTEAFF
J: TRBJ1-1; size: many; D: TRBD1; V: TRBV9; DNA: TGTGCCAGCAGCGTCAACAGGGGGCGGACTGAAGCTTTCTTT; CDR3: CASSVNRGRTEAFF
J: TRBJ1-3; size: many; D: TRBD1; V: TRBV6-5; DNA: TGTGCCAGCAGATCGACAGGGAACGGAAACACCATATATTTT; CDR3: CASRSTGNGNTIYF
J: TRBJ1-1; size: many; D: NA; V: TRBV3-1; DNA: TGTGCCAGCAGCCAAGACCCAGGTAACACTGAAGCTTTCTTT; CDR3: CASSQDPGNTEAFF
J: TRBJ1-4; size: many; D: NA; V: TRBV5-6; DNA: TGTGCCAGCAGCATCGATCCGGGACAACGGAGTGAAAAACTGTTTTTT; CDR3: CASSIDPGQRSEKLFF
J: TRBJ2-1; size: NA; D: TRBD2; V: TRBV24-1; DNA: TGTGCCACCAGTGAATCTAGCGGGGTCTCCTACAGTGAGCAGTTCTTC; CDR3: CATSESSGVSYSEQFF
J: TRBJ2-5; size: many; D: NA; V: TRBV20-1; DNA: TGCAGTGCTTCTTTACCCCGACTCGTCCAAGAGACCCAGTACTTC; CDR3: CSASLPRLVQETQYF
J: TRBJ2-3; size: many; D: TRBD1; V: TRBV19; DNA: TGTGCCAGTAGCGACAGGGGGCAGACAGATACGCAGTATTTT; CDR3: CASSDRGQTDTQYF
J: TRBJ1-3; size: NA; D: NA; V: TRBV2; DNA: TGTGCCAGCAGTGGAGAGGGGTTTGCTGGAAACACCATATATTTT; CDR3: CASSGEGFAGNTIYF
J: TRBJ1-6; size: NA; D: TRBD1; V: TRBV10-3; DNA: TGTGCCATCACCCCGGGACAGGGGGCCAATTCACCCCTCCACTTT; CDR3: CAITPGQGANSPLHF
J: TRBJ1-6; size: NA; D: NA; V: TRBV20-1; DNA: TGCAGTGCGAGGAATGACCGGGACGCCCCAATTTCGGCCCTCCACTTT; CDR3: CSARNDRDAPISALHF
J: TRBJ2-3; size: NA; D: NA; V: TRBV29-1; DNA: TGCAGCGTTGATACGCGGTTTAGCACAGATACGCAGTATTTT; CDR3: CSVDTRFSTDTQYF
J: TRBJ1-1; size: NA; D: NA; V: TRBV12-3/TRBV12-4; DNA: TGTGCCAGCAGTTTAGGGGTTCGGGTCACTGAAGCTTTCTTT; CDR3: CASSLGVRVTEAFF
J: TRBJ2-6; size: NA; D: TRBD2; V: TRBV2; DNA: TGTGCCAGCAGTGTGGGAGGGAATAAGGCCAACGTCCTGACTTTC; CDR3: CASSVGGNKANVLTF
J: TRBJ2-5; size: NA; D: TRBD2; V: TRBV7-9; DNA: TGTGCCAGCAGCAAACTAGCGGTGGGTCAAGAGACCCAGTACTTC; CDR3: CASSKLAVGQETQYF
J: TRBJ1-2; size: many; D: NA; V: TRBV3-1; DNA: TGTGCCAGCGGACGGCTTAACTATGGCTACACCTTC; CDR3: CASGRLNYGYTF
J: TRBJ2-5; size: NA; D: NA; V: TRBV4-1; DNA: TGCGCCAGCAGCCAATCACAGGGTGGAGAGACCCAGTACTTC; CDR3: CASSQSQGGETQYF
J: TRBJ2-6; size: NA; D: NA; V: TRBV7-8; DNA: TGTGCCAGCAGACAACAGGGGGCCAACGTCCTGACTTTC; CDR3: CASRQQGANVLTF
J: TRBJ2-7; size: NA; D: NA; V: TRBV7-6; DNA: TGTGCCAGCAGCTTAGTTTCGAGCGAGCAGTACTTC; CDR3: CASSLVSSEQYF